Below, 20 T cell receptor beta chains from the same sample are listed, as sequenced in a study of blood T cell repertoires in COVID-19. Clones were sequenced by immunoSEQ multiplex PCR, and TCRdb holds only the in-frame ones, with some missing. The sample shows about 200,000 clones, roughly 86% of them seen only once. Material: peripheral blood. The origin of the receptors is a man aged 18 to 35 with active or convalescent COVID-19.

This chain uses TRBV6-1 with TRBJ2-5; D possibly corresponds to TRBD2 (6 bases). Germline assignment: CDR1 MNHNS and CDR2 SASEGT. The CDR3 has 14 amino acids. Trimming took off 2 bases at V and 5 bases at J, with 12 bases between the two ends. The CDR3 DNA follows: TGTGCCAGCAGTGAACTGGGGGGTTGGGAGACCCAGTACTTC. Translation: CASSELGGWETQYF.

The chain joins TRBV5-1 to TRBJ2-7; maybe TRBD1 (5 bases). V was shortened by 5 bases and J by 0 bases, with 15 bases between the two germline ends. Germline CDR1 reads SGHRS; CDR2 reads YFSETQ. This CDR3 is built from 15 residues. CDR3 DNA sequence: TGCGCCAGCAGTACAGGCAGCAGGGACTCCTACGAGCAGTACTTC. Translation: CASSTGSRDSYEQYF.

This clone came up once. This chain links TRBV7-2 with TRBJ2-7, with 10 bases matching TRBD1. The CDR3 sequence is 15 residues long. Trimming took 1 base from V and 1 from J; bases not matched to a gene: 1. Germline V lookup: CDR1 SGHTA, CDR2 FQGNSA. Here the CDR3 DNA reads TGTGCCAGCAGCTTAGAGGGACAGGGGTCCTACGAGCAGTACTTC. Translating gives CASSLEGQGSYEQYF.

The chain has TRBV19 and TRBJ1-1; maybe TRBD1 (6 bases). Germline-derived CDR1 and CDR2 are LNHDA and SQIVND (reference sequence). This CDR3 has 17 residues. V lost 5 bases and J 0 bases, leaving 19 bases between the germline ends. The CDR3 DNA reads as TGTGCCAGTAGTCGCAGGGGCCTCAGAGGGATGAACACTGAAGCTTTCTTT. Residues: CASSRRGLRGMNTEAFF. Using reference TRBV19 and TRBJ1-1 for the parts outside the CDR3, the full variable domain is DGGITQSPKYLFRKEGQNVTLSCEQNLNHDAMYWYRQDPGQGLRLIYYSQIVNDFQKGDIAEGYSVSREKKESFPLTVTSAQKNPTAFYLCASSRRGLRGMNTEAFFGQGTRLTVV.

The chain combines TRBV2 with TRBJ2-2; 8 bases are shared with TRBD1. After removal of 5 bases from V and 8 bases from J, the junction contained 7 bases not matched to a gene. The CDR3 has 14 amino acids. Germline assignment: CDR1 SNHLY and CDR2 FYNNEI. This CDR3 is CASSSDRGIGELFF. Here the CDR3 DNA reads TGTGCCAGCAGTTCCGACAGGGGAATAGGGGAGCTGTTTTTT.

This clone was picked up one time. The chain is built from TRBV10-2 and TRBJ1-4; the match to TRBD1 covers 9 bases. V shed 6 bases and J 8 bases; nucleotides not matched to a gene: 7. This CDR3 has 14 residues. The germline V gene has CDR1 WSHSY and CDR2 SAAADI. The CDR3 sequence is CASSRTGAGEKLFF. The CDR3 DNA sequence: TGCGCCAGCAGCCGGACAGGGGCGGGGGAAAAACTGTTTTTT.

The V call is TRBV7-3, the J call TRBJ2-1; TRBD2 matches at 14 bases. Trimming removed 2 bases from V and 0 bases from J; junction bases left unmatched: 15. CDR1 and CDR2 from the germline V gene are SGHTA and FQGTGA. This CDR3 has 22 amino acids. This CDR3 is CASSLVALATSGGVVSYNEQFF. The CDR3 region has the DNA TGTGCCAGCAGCTTAGTAGCCCTTGCGACTAGCGGGGGGGTAGTCTCCTACAATGAGCAGTTCTTC.

The sample holds one count of this clone. The chain joins TRBV19 to TRBJ2-7; D remains unclear. The germline CDR1 and CDR2 sequences are LNHDA and SQIVND (reference sequence). The CDR3 extends over 9 amino acids. CDR3 region: CASLREQYF. CDR3 nucleotides: TGTGCTAGCCTGCGCGAGCAGTACTTC.

This rearrangement joins TRBV6-6 to TRBJ1-4; D is unclear. Trimming took off 6 bases at V and 6 bases at J, with 20 bases between the two ends. This CDR3 contains 16 residues. Germline V gene data show CDR1 as MNHNY and CDR2 as SVGAGI (reference sequence). The CDR3 nucleotides read TGTGCCAGCAGCCCTAATATCTTTACCACTGATGAAAAACTGTTTTTT. It encodes CASSPNIFTTDEKLFF.

The chain combines TRBV18 with TRBJ1-1, with TRBD1 as a possible D gene (5 bases). Trimming removed 2 bases from V and 1 base from J, with 8 bases in between. Germline-derived CDR1 and CDR2 are KGHSH and LQKENI. The CDR3 has 14 residues. CDR3 in DNA: TGTGCCAGCTCACCATCGACAGAGAACACTGAAGCTTTCTTT. The encoded protein is CASSPSTENTEAFF.

The rearrangement links TRBV12-5 to TRBJ1-5; weak D call: TRBD1 (5 bases). Germline V gene data show CDR1 as LGHNT and CDR2 as FRNRAP. The CDR3 totals 14 residues. V was cut by 7 bases and J by 4 bases, with 14 bases left in between. CDR3 sequence: CASAPPGGNQPQHF. Here the CDR3 DNA reads TGTGCTAGTGCCCCGCCGGGGGGGAATCAGCCCCAGCATTTT. Supplemented by reference TRBV12-5 and TRBJ1-5, the full variable domain reads DARVTQTPRHKVTEMGQEVTMRCQPILGHNTVFWYRQTMMQGLELLAYFRNRAPLDDSGMPKDRFSAEMPDATLATLKIQPSEPRDSAVYFCASAPPGGNQPQHFGDGTRLSIL.

The rearrangement joins TRBV18 to TRBJ2-7, with 10 bases fitting TRBD2. Germline lookup yields CDR1 KGHSH and CDR2 LQKENI. Losses at the gene ends were 2 bases for V and 4 bases for J; bases not matched to a gene: 14. The CDR3 is 18 residues long. The CDR3 coding sequence is TGTGCCAGCTCACCAATGGGACATCTTACTAGCGGGACTTACGAGCAGTACTTC. Translating it yields CASSPMGHLTSGTYEQYF.

This chain links TRBV20-1 with TRBJ2-7; D remains unclear. The V and J ends lost 3 bases and 2 bases respectively, with 14 bases between them. There are 14 residues in the CDR3. Germline-derived CDR1 and CDR2 are DFQATT and SNEGSKA (reference sequence). CDR3 protein: CSASAFENTYEQYF. CDR3 in DNA: TGCAGTGCTAGTGCGTTTGAGAATACCTACGAGCAGTACTTC.

The chain joins TRBV7-2 to TRBJ2-5; the D gene is possibly TRBD2 (5 bases). V lost 1 base to trimming and J lost 2 bases, with 8 bases between them. The CDR3 sequence is 14 residues long. Germline CDR1 is SGHTA and CDR2 is FQGNSA. CDR3 sequence: CASSLVSGQETQYF. DNA of the CDR3: TGTGCCAGCAGCTTAGTGAGCGGTCAAGAGACCCAGTACTTC.

The chain is built from TRBV5-4 and TRBJ1-3; no clear D. Trimming took off 1 base at V and 1 base at J, with 3 bases between the two ends. CDR3 size: 13 residues. Germline V gene lookup returns CDR1 SGHNT and CDR2 YYREEE (reference sequence). The CDR3 spells CASSLISGNTIYF. The CDR3 bases are TGTGCCAGCAGCTTGATATCTGGAAACACCATATATTTT.

For the CDR3, the DNA is TGTGCCAGTAGTGGGGACATTCCCAAAGCTTTCTTT. This sequence encodes CASSGDIPKAFF. The chain joins TRBV19 to TRBJ1-1; D is possibly TRBD1 (6 bases). Looked up from germline, CDR1 is LNHDA and CDR2 is SQIVND (reference sequence). This CDR3 is built from 12 residues. Trimming removed 5 bases from V and 9 bases from J, with 13 bases in between. Filled out from reference TRBV19 and TRBJ1-1, the complete variable domain reads DGGITQSPKYLFRKEGQNVTLSCEQNLNHDAMYWYRQDPGQGLRLIYYSQIVNDFQKGDIAEGYSVSREKKESFPLTVTSAQKNPTAFYLCASSGDIPKAFFGQGTRLTVV.

In its sample, this clone was seen a few times. The V and J genes are TRBV7-9 and TRBJ1-3, with unresolved D. Trimming left V 7 bases short and J 0 bases short, with 10 bases between. Germline V lookup: CDR1 SEHNR, CDR2 FQNEAQ (reference sequence). This CDR3 is built from 14 residues. This CDR3 reads CASIQTNSGNTIYF. The DNA of the CDR3 is TGTGCCAGCATTCAAACAAACTCTGGAAACACCATATATTTT.

The chain is built from TRBV18 and TRBJ2-1; 10 nucleotides match TRBD1. Germline loops: CDR1 KGHSH, CDR2 LQKENI. Losses at the gene ends were 2 bases for V and 6 bases for J; bases not matched to a gene: 4. CDR3 size: 15 residues. CDR3 DNA sequence: TGTGCCAGCTCACCAACGGGACAGGGGAGCAATGAGCAGTTCTTC. Protein product: CASSPTGQGSNEQFF.

This chain joins TRBV3-1 (or the pseudogene TRBV3-2) and TRBJ2-4, with D possibly being TRBD2 (6 bases). Germline lookup yields CDR1 LGHDT and CDR2 YNNKEL (reference sequence). This CDR3 has 17 amino acids. Trimming left V 4 bases short and J 1 base short, with 17 bases between. CDR3 nucleotide sequence: TGTGCCAGCAGCCTATTCCCGGGGAGGAAGGCCAAAAACATTCAGTACTTC. Residues: CASSLFPGRKAKNIQYF.

This clone has only one observation. The chain is built from TRBV27 and TRBJ2-1, with TRBD2 identical over 11 bases. J lost 8 bases, V lost 10 bases, and 7 bases had no gene match. The length of the CDR3 is 13 residues. Germline values: CDR1 MNHEY, CDR2 SMNVEV (reference sequence). The CDR3 DNA reads as TGTGCCACCAAGGTAGCGGGAGGGTATGAGCAGTTCTTC. Its translation is CATKVAGGYEQFF.